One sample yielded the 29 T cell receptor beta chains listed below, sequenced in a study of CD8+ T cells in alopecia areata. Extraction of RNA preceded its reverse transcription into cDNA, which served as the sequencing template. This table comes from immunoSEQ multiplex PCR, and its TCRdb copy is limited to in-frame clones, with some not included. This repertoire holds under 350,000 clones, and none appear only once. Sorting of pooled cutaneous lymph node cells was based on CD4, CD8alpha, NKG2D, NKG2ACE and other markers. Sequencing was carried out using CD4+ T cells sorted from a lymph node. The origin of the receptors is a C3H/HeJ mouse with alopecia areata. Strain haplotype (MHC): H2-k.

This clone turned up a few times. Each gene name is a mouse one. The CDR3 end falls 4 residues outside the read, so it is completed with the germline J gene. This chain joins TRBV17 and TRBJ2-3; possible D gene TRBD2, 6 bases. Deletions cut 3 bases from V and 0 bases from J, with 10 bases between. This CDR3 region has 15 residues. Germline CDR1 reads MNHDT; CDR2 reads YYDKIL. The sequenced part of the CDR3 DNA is TGTGCTAGCAGTAGTCTGGGGCCTAGTGCAGAA. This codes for CASSSLGPSAE. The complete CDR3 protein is CASSSLGPSAETLYF.

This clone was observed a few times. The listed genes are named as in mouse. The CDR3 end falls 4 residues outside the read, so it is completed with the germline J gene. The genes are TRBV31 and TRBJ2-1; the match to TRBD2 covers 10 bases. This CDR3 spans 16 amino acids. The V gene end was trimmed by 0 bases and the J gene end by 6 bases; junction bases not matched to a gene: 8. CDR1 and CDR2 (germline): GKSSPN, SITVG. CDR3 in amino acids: CAWSLKAGGALAEQFF. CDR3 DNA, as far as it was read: TGTGCCTGGAGTCTAAAGGCTGGGGGGGCGCTTGCT.

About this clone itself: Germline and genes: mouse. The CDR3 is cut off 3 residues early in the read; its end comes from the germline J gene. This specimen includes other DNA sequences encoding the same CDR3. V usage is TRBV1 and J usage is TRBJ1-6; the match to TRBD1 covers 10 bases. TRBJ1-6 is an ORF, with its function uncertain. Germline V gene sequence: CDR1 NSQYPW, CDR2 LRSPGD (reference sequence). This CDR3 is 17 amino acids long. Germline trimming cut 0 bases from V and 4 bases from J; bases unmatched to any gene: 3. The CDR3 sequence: CTCSADLGQGYNSPLYF. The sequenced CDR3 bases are TGCACCTGCAGTGCAGATTTGGGACAGGGGTATAATTCGCCC.

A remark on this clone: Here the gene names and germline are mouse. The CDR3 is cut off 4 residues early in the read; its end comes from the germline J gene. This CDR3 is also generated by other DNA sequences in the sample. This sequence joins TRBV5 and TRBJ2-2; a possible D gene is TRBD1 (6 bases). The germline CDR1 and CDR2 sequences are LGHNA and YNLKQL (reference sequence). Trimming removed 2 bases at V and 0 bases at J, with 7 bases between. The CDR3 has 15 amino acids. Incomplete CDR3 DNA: TGTGCCAGCAGCCAAACAGGGTCAAACACCGGG. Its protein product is CASSQTGSNTG. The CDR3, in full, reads CASSQTGSNTGQLYF.

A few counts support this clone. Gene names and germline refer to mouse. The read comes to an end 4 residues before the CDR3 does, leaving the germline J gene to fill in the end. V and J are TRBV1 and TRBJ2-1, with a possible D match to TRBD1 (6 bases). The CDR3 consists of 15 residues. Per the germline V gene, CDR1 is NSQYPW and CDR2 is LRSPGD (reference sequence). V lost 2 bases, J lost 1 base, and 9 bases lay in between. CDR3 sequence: CTCSAHTGNYAEQFF. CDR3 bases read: TGCACCTGCAGTGCACATACAGGGAACTATGCT.

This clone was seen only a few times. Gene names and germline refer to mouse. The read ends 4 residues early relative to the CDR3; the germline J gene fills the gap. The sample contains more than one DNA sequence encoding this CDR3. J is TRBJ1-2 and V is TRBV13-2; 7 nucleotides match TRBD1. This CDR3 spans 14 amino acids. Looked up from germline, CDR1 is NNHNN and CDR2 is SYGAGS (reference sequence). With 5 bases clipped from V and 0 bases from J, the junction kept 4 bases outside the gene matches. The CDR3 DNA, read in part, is TGTGCCAGCGGGAGGGACAGAGCAAACTCC. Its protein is CASGRDRANS. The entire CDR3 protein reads CASGRDRANSDYTF.

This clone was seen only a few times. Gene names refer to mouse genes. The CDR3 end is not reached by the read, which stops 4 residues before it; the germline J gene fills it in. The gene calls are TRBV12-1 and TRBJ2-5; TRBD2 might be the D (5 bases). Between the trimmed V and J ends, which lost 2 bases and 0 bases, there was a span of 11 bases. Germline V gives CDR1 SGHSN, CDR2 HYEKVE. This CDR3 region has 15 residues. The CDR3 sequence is CASSHKLVNQDTQYF. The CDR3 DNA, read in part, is TGTGCCAGCTCTCACAAACTGGTTAACCAAGAC.

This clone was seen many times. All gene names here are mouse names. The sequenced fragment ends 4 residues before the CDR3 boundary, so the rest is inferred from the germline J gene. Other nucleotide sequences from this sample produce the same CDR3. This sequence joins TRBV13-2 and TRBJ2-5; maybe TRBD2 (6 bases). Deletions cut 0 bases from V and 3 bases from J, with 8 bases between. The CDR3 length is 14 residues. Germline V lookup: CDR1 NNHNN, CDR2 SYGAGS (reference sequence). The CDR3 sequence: CASGDAWGQDTQYF. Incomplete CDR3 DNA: TGTGCCAGCGGTGATGCCTGGGGACAAGAC.

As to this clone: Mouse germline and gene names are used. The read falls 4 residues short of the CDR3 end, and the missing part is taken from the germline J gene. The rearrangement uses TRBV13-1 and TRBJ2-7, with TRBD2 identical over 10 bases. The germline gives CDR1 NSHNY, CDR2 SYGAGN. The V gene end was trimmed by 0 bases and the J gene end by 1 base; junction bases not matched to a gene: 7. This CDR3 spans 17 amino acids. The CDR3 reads CASSDAAPGGASYEQYF. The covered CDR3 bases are TGTGCCAGCAGTGATGCAGCCCCTGGGGGGGCTTCCTAT.

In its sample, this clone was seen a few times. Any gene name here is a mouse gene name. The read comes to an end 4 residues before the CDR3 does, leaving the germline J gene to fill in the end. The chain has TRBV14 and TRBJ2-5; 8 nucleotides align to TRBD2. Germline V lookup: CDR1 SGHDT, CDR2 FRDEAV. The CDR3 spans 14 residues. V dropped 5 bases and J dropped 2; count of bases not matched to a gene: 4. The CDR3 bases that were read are TGTGCCAGCAGCACGACTGGGGTCCAAGAC. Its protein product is CASSTTGVQD. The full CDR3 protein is CASSTTGVQDTQYF.

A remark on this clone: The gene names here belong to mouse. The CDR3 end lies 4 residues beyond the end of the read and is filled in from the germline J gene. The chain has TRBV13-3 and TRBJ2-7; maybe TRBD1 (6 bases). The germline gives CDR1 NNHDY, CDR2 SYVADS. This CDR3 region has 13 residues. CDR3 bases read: TGTGCCAGCAGTGATAACAGGGTGAAT. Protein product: CASSDNRVN. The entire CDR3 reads CASSDNRVNEQYF.

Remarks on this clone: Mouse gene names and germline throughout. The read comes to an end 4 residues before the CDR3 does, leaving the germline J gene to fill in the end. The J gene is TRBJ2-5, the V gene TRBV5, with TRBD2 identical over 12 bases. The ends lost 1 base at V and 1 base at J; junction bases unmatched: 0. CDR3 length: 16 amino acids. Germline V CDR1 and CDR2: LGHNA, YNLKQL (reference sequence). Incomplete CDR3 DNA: TGTGCCAGCAGCCAAGGGACTGGGGGGGACCAAGAC. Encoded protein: CASSQGTGGDQD. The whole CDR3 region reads CASSQGTGGDQDTQYF.

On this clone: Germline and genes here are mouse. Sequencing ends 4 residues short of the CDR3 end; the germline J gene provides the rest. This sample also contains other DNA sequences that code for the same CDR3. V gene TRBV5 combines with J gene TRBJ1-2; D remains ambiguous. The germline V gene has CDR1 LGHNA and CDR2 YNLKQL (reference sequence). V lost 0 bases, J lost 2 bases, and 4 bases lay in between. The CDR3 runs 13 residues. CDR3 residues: CASSQDRNSDYTF. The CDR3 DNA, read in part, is TGTGCCAGCAGCCAAGATAGGAACTCC.

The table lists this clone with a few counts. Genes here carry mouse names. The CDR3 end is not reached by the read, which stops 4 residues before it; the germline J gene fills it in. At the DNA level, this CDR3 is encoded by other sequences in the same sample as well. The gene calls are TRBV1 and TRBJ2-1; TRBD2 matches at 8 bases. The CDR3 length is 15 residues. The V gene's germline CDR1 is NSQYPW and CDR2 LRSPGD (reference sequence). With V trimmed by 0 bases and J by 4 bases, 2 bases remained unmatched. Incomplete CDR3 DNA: TGCACCTGCAGTGCAGATGGGGGGGGATATGCT. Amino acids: CTCSADGGGYA. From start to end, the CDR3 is CTCSADGGGYAEQFF.

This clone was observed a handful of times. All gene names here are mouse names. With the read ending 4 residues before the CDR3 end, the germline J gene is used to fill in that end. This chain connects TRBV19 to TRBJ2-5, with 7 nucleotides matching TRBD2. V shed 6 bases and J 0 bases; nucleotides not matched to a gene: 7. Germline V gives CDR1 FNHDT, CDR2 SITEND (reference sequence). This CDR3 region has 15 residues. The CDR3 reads CASTPGLSNQDTQYF. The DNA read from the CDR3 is TGTGCCAGCACCCCGGGACTGAGTAACCAAGAC.

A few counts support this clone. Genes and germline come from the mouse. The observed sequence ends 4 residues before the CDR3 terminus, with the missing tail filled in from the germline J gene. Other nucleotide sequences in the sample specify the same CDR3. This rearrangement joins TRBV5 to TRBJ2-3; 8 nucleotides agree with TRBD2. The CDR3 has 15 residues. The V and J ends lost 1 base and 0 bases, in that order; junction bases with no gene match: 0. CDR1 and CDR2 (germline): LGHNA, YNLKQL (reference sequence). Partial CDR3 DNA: TGTGCCAGCAGCCAAGTGGGGGGGAGTGCAGAA. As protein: CASSQVGGSAE. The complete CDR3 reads CASSQVGGSAETLYF.

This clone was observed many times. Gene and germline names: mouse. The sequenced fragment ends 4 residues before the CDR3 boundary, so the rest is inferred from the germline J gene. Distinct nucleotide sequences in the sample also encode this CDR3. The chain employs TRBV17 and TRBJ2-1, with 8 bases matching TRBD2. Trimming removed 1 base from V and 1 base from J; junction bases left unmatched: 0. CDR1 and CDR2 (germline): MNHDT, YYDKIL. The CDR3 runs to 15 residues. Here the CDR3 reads CASSRGLGNYAEQFF. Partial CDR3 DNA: TGTGCTAGCAGTAGAGGACTGGGGAACTATGCT.

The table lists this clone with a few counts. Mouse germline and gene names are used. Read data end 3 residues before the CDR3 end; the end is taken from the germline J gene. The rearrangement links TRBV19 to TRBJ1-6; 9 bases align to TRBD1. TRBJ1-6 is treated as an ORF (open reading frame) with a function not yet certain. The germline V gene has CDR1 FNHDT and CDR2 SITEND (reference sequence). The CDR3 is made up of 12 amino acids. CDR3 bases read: TGTGCCAGCAGTCCACAGGGGGCCACC. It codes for CASSPQGAT. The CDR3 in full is CASSPQGATLYF.

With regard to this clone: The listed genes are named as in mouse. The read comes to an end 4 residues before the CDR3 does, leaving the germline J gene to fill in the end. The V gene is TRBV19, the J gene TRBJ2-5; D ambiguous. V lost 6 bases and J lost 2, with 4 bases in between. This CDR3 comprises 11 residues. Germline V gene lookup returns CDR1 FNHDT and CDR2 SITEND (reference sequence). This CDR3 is CASMGQDTQYF. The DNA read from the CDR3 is TGTGCCAGCATGGGCCAAGAC.

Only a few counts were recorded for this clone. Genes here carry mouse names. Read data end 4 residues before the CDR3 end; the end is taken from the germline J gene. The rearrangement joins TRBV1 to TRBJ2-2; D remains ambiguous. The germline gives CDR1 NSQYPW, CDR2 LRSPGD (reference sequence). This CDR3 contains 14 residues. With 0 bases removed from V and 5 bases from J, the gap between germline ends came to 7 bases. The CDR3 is CTCSADGDTGQLYF. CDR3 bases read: TGCACCTGCAGTGCAGATGGTGATACCGGG.

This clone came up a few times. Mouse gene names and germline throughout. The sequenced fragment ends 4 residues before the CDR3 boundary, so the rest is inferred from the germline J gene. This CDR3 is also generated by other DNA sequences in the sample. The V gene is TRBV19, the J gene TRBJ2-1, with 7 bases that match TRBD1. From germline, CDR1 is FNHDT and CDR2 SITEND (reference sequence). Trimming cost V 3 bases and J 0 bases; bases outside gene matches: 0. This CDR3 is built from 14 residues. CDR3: CASSNRGNYAEQFF. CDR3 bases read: TGTGCCAGCAGTAACAGGGGTAACTATGCT.

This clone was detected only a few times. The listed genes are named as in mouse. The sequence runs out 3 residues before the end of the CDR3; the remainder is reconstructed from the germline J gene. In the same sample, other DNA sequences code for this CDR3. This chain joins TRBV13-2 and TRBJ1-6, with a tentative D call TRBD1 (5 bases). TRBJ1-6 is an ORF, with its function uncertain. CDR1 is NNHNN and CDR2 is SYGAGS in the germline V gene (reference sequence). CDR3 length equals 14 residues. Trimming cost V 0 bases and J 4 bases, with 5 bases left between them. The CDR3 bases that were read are TGTGCCAGCGGTGATGCAGGGTATAATTCGCCC. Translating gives CASGDAGYNSP. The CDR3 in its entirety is CASGDAGYNSPLYF.

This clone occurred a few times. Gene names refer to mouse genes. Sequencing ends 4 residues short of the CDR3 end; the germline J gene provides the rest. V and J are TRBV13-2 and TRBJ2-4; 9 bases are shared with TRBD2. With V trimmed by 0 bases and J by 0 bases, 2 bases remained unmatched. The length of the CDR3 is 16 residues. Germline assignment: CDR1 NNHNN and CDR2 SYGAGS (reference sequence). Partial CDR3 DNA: TGTGCCAGCGGTGATGCCTGGGGGGGTAGTCAAAAC. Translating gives CASGDAWGGSQN. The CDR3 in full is CASGDAWGGSQNTLYF.

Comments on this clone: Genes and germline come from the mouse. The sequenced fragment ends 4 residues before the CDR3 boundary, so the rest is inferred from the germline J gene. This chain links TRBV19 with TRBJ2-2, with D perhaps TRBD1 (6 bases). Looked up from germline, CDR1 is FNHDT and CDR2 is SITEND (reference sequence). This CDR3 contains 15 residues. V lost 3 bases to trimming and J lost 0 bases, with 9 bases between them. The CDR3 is CASSTGTSNTGQLYF. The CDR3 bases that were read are TGTGCCAGCAGTACCGGGACATCAAACACCGGG.

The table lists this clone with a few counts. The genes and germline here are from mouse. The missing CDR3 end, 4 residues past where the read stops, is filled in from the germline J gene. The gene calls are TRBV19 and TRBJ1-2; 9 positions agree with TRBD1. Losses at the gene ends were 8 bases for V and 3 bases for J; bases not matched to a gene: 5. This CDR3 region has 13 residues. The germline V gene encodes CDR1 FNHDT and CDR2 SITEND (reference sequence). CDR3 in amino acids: CARNRGLDSDYTF. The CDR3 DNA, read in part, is TGTGCCAGAAACAGGGGGCTCGACTCC. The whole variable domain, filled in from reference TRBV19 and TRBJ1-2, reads GGIITQTPKFLIGQEGQKLTLKCQQNFNHDTMYWYRQDSGKGLRLIYYSITENDLQKGDLSEGYDASREKKSSFSLTVTSAQKNEMAVFLCARNRGLDSDYTFGSGTRLLVI.

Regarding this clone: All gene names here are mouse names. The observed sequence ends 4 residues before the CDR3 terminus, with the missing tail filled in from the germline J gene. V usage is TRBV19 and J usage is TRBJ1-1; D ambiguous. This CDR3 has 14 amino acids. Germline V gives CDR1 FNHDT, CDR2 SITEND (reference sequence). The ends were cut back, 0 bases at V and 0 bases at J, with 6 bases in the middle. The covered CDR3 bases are TGTGCCAGCAGTATAGTTCAGGCAAACACA. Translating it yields CASSIVQANT. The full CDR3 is CASSIVQANTEVFF.

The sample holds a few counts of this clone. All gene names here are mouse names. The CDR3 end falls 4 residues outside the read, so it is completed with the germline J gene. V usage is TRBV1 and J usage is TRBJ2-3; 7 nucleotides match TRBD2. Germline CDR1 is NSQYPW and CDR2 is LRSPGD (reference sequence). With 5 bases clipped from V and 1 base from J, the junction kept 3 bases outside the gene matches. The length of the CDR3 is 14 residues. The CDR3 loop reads CTCSPGGGAETLYF. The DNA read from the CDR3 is TGCACCTGCAGTCCTGGGGGAGGTGCAGAA.

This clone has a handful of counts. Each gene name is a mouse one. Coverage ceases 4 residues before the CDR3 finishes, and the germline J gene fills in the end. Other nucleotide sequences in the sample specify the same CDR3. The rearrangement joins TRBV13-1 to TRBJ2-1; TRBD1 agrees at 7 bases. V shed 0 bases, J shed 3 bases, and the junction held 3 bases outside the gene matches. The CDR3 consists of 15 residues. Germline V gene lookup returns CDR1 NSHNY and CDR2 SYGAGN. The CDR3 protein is CASSDARDSYAEQFF. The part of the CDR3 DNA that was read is TGTGCCAGCAGTGATGCTCGGGACAGCTATGCT.

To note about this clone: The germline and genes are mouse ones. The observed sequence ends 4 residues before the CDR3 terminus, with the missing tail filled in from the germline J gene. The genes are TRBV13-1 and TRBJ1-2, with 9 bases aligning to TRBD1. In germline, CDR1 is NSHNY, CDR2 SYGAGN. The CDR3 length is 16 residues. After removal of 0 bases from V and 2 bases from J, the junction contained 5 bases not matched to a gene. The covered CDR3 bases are TGTGCCAGCAGTGATGTCACAGGGGGCGAGAACTCC. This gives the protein CASSDVTGGENS. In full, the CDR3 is CASSDVTGGENSDYTF.